These 14 T cell receptor beta chains were sequenced from one sample in a study of blood T cell repertoires in COVID-19. The assay was immunoSEQ multiplex PCR, and TCRdb's table has in-frame clones only and misses some. The sample records 56,000 or so clones, about 85% being singletons. The sequencing sample was made of peripheral blood. The receptor set was obtained from a human donor in a cohort sampled during active COVID-19.

The gene calls are TRBV29-1 and TRBJ1-3; D possibly corresponds to TRBD1 (6 bases). The CDR3 is 14 amino acids. The germline gives CDR1 SQVTM, CDR2 ANQGSEA. Trimming shortened V by 4 bases and J by 1 base, and 11 bases separated the two germline ends. CDR3 region: CSVGNRESGNTIYF. CDR3 coding DNA: TGCAGCGTTGGAAACAGGGAATCTGGAAACACCATATATTTT.

This clone occurred a few times. CDR3 loop: CASSGGQGPGTGELFF. CDR3 coding DNA: TGTGCCAGCAGCGGGGGACAGGGGCCGGGCACCGGGGAGCTGTTTTTT. The rearrangement uses TRBV2 and TRBJ2-2, with 10 bases lining up with TRBD1. CDR1 is SNHLY, CDR2 FYNNEI, per germline. The CDR3 covers 16 residues. The V segment lost 6 bases and the J segment 4 bases; nucleotides outside the gene matches: 8.

This chain uses TRBV12-3 or TRBV12-4 with TRBJ2-7; TRBD1 matches at 8 bases. Germline trimming cut 6 bases from V and 5 bases from J; bases unmatched to any gene: 6. The length of the CDR3 is 13 residues. Here the CDR3 reads CASRPGGLNEQYF. CDR3 DNA: TGTGCCAGCAGGCCAGGGGGCCTCAACGAGCAGTACTTC.

This clone was found a few times. The chain joins TRBV19 to TRBJ1-1, with TRBD1 matching 9 bases. Per germline, CDR1 LNHDA and CDR2 SQIVND (reference sequence). The V segment lost 6 bases and the J segment 4 bases; nucleotides outside the gene matches: 6. This CDR3 comprises 14 residues. Here the CDR3 reads CASRDRGGGTEAFF. The CDR3 DNA is TGTGCCAGTAGGGACAGGGGAGGGGGCACTGAAGCTTTCTTT.

The J gene is TRBJ1-6, the V gene TRBV5-1; a weak D match, TRBD1 (6 bases). V lost 1 base to trimming and J lost 7 bases, with 12 bases between them. The CDR3 covers 15 residues. Germline CDR1 reads SGHRS; CDR2 reads YFSETQ. The CDR3 spells CASSLSRQGNSPLHF. CDR3 DNA: TGCGCCAGCAGCTTGAGCCGCCAGGGGAATTCACCCCTCCACTTT.

CDR3 coding DNA: TGTGCCAGCCGAAACGGCGGGGGGGACAATGAGCAGTTCTTC. Translating gives CASRNGGGDNEQFF. This chain connects TRBV2 to TRBJ2-1, with 9 bases matching TRBD2. CDR1 and CDR2 from the germline V gene are SNHLY and FYNNEI. CDR3 length: 14 amino acids. V shed 8 bases, J shed 5 bases, and the junction held 7 bases outside the gene matches.

The gene calls are TRBV18 and TRBJ2-2, with D tentatively TRBD2 (6 bases). CDR1 KGHSH and CDR2 LQKENI come from the germline V gene. V was trimmed by 3 bases and J by 1 base, leaving 12 bases between them. This CDR3 spans 16 amino acids. This CDR3 is CASSPTAAGNTGELFF. The CDR3 DNA follows: TGTGCCAGCTCACCCACCGCAGCGGGGAACACCGGGGAGCTGTTTTTT.

Relative to its sample, this clone is medium-sized. The chain combines TRBV24-1 with TRBJ1-5; D perhaps matches TRBD1 (6 bases). The CDR3 is made up of 14 amino acids. Germline CDR1 is KGHDR and CDR2 is SFDVKD. V was pared by 5 bases and J by 9 bases, with 16 bases between. CDR3 sequence reads: CATSGGLLGWPQHF. CDR3 in DNA: TGTGCCACCAGTGGGGGGCTTTTGGGGTGGCCCCAGCATTTT.

This clone was seen a handful of times. The chain links TRBV30 to TRBJ2-5; tentatively, D is TRBD1 (5 bases). Germline V CDR1 and CDR2: GTSNPN, SVGIG (reference sequence). The CDR3 runs 15 residues. The germline V and J ends were trimmed by 2 bases and 3 bases, with 16 bases remaining between them. CDR3 in amino acids: CAWSSQGYHEETQYF. For the CDR3, the DNA is TGTGCCTGGAGTAGTCAGGGATACCATGAAGAGACCCAGTACTTC. Full variable domain (rest looked up from reference TRBV30 and TRBJ2-5): SQTIHQWPATLVQPVGSPLSLECTVEGTSNPNLYWYRQAAGRGLQLLFYSVGIGQISSEVPQNLSASRPQDRQFILSSKKLLLSDSGFYLCAWSSQGYHEETQYFGPGTRLLVL.

The chain has TRBV7-2 and TRBJ1-1; D unclear. The CDR3 runs 13 residues. Trimming took off 1 base at V and 6 bases at J, with 9 bases between the two ends. Germline values: CDR1 SGHTA, CDR2 FQGNSA. This CDR3 is CASSLGGRAEAFF. CDR3 nucleotides: TGTGCCAGCAGCTTAGGCGGTAGAGCTGAAGCTTTCTTT.

This clone showed up just once. This chain uses TRBV5-8 with TRBJ2-1, with 7 bases fitting TRBD2. CDR3 size: 13 residues. Germline V gene sequence: CDR1 SGHTS, CDR2 YDEGEE. V gave up 6 bases and J gave up 4 bases; unmatched junction bases: 4. CDR3 loop: CASNREGYNEQFF. In DNA form, the CDR3 reads TGTGCCAGCAATAGGGAGGGGTACAATGAGCAGTTCTTC.

The rearrangement links TRBV10-3 to TRBJ1-2, with a possible D match to TRBD1 (6 bases). The CDR3 has 11 residues. Germline loops: CDR1 ENHRY, CDR2 SYGVKD. Trimming removed 6 bases at V and 5 bases at J, with 7 bases between. The CDR3 coding sequence is TGTGCCATCAGCCAGGGGTATGGCTACACCTTC. It is translated as CAISQGYGYTF.

The chain links TRBV3-1 (or the pseudogene TRBV3-2) to TRBJ1-2, with D maybe TRBD1 (5 bases). The CDR3 length is 15 residues. V lost 0 bases to trimming and J lost 5 bases, with 13 bases between them. Germline CDR1 is LGHDT and CDR2 is YNNKEL (reference sequence). The DNA of the CDR3 is TGTGCCAGCAGCCAAGATCTTGGGGGAGGGTATGGCTACACCTTC. Translated: CASSQDLGGGYGYTF.

There are many counts of this clone. This chain uses TRBV19 with TRBJ2-1; 10 positions match TRBD2. This CDR3 has 18 residues. J lost 5 bases, V lost 5 bases, and 15 bases had no gene match. Germline CDR1 reads LNHDA; CDR2 reads SQIVND (reference sequence). CDR3 DNA: TGTGCCAGTAGTTTCGATCTGGCTAGCGGGAGCCTGCACAATGAGCAGTTCTTC. It encodes CASSFDLASGSLHNEQFF.